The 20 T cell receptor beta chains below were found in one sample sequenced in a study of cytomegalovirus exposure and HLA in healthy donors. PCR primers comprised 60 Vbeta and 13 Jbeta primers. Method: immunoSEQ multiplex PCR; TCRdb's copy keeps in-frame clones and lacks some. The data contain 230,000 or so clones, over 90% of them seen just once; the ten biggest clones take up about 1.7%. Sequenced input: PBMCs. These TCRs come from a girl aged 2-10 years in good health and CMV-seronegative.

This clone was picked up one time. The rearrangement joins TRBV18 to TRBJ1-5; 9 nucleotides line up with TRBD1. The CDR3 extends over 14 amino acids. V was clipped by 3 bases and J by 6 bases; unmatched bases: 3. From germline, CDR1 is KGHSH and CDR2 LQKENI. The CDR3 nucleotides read TGTGCCAGCTCACCGGGACAGGGTCTTCAGCCCCAGCATTTT. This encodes CASSPGQGLQPQHF.

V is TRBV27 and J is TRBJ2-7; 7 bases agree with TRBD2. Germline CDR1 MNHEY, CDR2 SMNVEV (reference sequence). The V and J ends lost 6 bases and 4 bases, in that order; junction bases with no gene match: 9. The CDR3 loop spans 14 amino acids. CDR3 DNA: TGTGCCAGCAGCCGTTTGGGGGAGGGTTACGAGCAGTACTTC. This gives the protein CASSRLGEGYEQYF.

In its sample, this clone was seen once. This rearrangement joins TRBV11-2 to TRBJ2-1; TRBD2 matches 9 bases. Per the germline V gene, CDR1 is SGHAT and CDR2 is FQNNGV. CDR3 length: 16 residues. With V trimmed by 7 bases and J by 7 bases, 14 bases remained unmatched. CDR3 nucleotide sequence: TGTGCCAGCACCCCCCCCTTGCGGGAGGGAGGAAATGAGCAGTTCTTC. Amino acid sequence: CASTPPLREGGNEQFF.

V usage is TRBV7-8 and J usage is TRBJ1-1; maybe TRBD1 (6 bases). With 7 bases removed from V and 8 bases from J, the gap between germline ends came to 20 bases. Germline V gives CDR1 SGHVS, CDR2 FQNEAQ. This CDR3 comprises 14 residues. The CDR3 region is CASILSGAPKEAFF. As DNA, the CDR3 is TGTGCCAGCATCCTATCAGGGGCTCCAAAAGAAGCTTTCTTT.

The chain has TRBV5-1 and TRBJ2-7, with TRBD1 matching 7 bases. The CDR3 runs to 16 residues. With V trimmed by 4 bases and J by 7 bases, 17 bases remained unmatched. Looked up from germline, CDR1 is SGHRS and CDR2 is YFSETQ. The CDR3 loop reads CASSPSVGQAPGEQYF. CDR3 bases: TGCGCCAGCAGCCCAAGCGTTGGACAGGCCCCTGGGGAGCAGTACTTC.

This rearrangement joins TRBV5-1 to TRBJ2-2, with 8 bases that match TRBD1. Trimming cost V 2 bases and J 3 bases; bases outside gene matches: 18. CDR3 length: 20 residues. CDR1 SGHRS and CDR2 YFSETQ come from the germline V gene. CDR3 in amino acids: CASSFRTGTGWVDDTGELFF. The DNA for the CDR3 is TGCGCCAGCAGCTTCCGAACCGGGACAGGTTGGGTCGATGACACCGGGGAGCTGTTTTTT.

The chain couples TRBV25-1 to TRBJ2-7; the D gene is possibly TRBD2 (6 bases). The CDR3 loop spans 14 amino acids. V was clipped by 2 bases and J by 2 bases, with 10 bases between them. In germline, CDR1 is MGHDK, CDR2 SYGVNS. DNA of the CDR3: TGTGCCAGCAGTGAAGGCGGGACGCCCTACGAGCAGTACTTC. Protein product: CASSEGGTPYEQYF.

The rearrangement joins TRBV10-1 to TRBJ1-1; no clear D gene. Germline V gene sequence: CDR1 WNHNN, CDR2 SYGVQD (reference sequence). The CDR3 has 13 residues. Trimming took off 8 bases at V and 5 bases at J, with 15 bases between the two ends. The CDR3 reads CASDGTRGTEAFF. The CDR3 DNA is TGCGCCAGCGACGGCACTCGAGGGACTGAAGCTTTCTTT.

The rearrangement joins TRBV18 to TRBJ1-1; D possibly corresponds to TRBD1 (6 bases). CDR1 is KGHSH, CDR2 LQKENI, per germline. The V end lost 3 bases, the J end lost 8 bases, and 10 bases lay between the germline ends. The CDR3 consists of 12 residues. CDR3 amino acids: CASSPSGEEAFF. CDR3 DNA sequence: TGTGCCAGCTCACCTTCAGGGGAGGAAGCTTTCTTT.

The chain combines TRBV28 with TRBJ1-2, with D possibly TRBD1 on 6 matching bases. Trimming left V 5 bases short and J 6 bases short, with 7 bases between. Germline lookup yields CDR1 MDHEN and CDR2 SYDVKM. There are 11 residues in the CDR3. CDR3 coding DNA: TGTGCCAGCAGTCGGACAGATGGCTACACCTTC. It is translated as CASSRTDGYTF.

The CDR3 is CASSLGTSGTYEQYF. The CDR3 DNA is TGCGCCAGCAGCTTAGGGACTAGCGGGACTTACGAGCAGTACTTC. This rearrangement joins TRBV5-1 to TRBJ2-7; 13 bases match TRBD2. CDR3 length: 15 amino acids. Germline V gives CDR1 SGHRS, CDR2 YFSETQ. The V gene end was trimmed by 2 bases and the J gene end by 4 bases; junction bases not matched to a gene: 3.

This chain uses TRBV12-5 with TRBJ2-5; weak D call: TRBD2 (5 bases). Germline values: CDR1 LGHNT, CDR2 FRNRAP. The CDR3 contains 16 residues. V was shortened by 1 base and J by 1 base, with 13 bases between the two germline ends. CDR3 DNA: TGTGCTAGTGGTTTGGGGGCCTCGGCGGGCCAAGAGACCCAGTACTTC. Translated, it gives CASGLGASAGQETQYF.

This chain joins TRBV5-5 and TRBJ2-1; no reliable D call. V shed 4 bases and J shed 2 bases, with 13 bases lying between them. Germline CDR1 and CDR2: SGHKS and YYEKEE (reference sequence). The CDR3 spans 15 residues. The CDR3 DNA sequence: TGTGCCAGCAGCAGTTTAGATCAACCCTACAATGAGCAGTTCTTC. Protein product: CASSSLDQPYNEQFF.

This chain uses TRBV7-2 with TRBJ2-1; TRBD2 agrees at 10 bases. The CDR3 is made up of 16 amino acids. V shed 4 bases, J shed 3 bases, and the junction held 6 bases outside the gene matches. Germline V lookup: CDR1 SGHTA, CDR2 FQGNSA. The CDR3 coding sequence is TGTGCCAGCAGCTCACTAGCGGGGAAACACTACAATGAGCAGTTCTTC. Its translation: CASSSLAGKHYNEQFF.

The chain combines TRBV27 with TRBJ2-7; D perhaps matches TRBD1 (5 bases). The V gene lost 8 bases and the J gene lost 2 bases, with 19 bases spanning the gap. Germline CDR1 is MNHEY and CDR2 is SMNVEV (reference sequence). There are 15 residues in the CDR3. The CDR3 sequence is CASGATAPRPYEQYF. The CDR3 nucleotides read TGTGCCAGCGGGGCAACAGCGCCCAGACCCTACGAGCAGTACTTC.

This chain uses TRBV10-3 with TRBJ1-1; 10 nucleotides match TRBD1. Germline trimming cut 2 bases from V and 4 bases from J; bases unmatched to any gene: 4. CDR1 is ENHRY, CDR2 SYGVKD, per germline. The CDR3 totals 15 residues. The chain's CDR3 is CAISEGQGGTTEAFF. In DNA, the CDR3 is TGTGCCATCAGTGAGGGACAGGGGGGGACCACTGAAGCTTTCTTT.

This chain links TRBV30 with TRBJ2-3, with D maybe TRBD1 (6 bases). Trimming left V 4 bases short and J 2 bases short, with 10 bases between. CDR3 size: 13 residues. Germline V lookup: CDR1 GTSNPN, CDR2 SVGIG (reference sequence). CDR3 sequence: CAWNTGNTDTQYF. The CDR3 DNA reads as TGTGCCTGGAATACAGGGAACACAGATACGCAGTATTTT.

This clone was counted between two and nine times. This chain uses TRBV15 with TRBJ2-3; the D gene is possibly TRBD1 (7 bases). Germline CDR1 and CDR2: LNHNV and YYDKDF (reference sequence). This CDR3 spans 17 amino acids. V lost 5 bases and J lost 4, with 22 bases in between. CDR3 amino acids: CATSPGGHSRFPDTQYF. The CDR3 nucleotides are TGTGCCACCAGCCCAGGGGGGCACTCCCGGTTCCCAGATACGCAGTATTTT.

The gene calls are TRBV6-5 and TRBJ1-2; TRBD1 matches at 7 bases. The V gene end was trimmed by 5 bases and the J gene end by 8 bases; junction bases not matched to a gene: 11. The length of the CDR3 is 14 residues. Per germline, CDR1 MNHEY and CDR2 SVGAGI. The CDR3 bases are TGTGCCAGCAGTGAGGACAGGATTCTTTTCGGCTACACCTTC. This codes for CASSEDRILFGYTF.

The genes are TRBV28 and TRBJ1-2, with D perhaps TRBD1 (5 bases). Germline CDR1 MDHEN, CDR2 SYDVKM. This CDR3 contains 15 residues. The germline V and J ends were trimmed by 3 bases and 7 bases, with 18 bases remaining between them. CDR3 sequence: CASSLYPPQGIGYTF. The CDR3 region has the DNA TGTGCCAGCAGTTTGTATCCCCCCCAGGGAATTGGCTACACCTTC.